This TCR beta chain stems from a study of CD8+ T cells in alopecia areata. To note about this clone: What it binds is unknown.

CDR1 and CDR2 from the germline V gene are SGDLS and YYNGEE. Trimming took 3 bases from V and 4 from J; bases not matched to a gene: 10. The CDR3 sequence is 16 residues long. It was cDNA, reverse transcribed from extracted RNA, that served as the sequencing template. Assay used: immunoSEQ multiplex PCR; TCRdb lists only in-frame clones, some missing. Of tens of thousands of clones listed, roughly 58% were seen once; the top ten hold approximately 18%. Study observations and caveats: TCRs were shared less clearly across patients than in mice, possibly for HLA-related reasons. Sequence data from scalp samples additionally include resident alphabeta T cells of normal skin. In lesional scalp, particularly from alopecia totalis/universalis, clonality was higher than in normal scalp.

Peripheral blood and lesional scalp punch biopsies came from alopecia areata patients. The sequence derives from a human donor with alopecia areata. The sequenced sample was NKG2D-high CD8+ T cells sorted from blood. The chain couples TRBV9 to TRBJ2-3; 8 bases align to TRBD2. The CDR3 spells CASSATHTGGPDTQYF. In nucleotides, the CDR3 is TGTGCCAGCAGCGCGACACACACGGGGGGGCCAGATACGCAGTATTTT.